This T cell receptor beta chain was recovered during a study of T cell responses to AZD1222 COVID-19 vaccine. Study-level information: Second doses that came at about 4 or about 12 weeks were put together.

Study-wide points: Only 5 or 6 individuals given AZD1222 were seropositive at baseline. Donors were largely white British and mainly female; clonal diversity was possibly underestimated.

Repertoires were generated with immunoSEQ multiplex PCR, while TCRdb's copy carries only in-frame clones and drops some. Of under 130,000 clones in the sample, roughly 82% were seen once. This clone was observed a few times. Antigen unknown. There are 17 residues in the CDR3. With V trimmed by 5 bases and J by 0 bases, 6 bases remained unmatched. Germline CDR1 and CDR2: MNHNY and SVGAGI (reference sequence). This clonotype originated in an adult in good health. The sequences come from peripheral blood, collected on day 0 of AZD1222 vaccination. J is TRBJ2-6 and V is TRBV6-6, with 8 bases aligning to TRBD1. CDR3 DNA sequence: TGTGCCAGCAGTCTCCGGGACAGGATCTCTGGGGCCAACGTCCTGACTTTC. It translates to CASSLRDRISGANVLTF.